Sequencing of this T cell receptor beta chain was carried out in a study of lymphopenia after photon versus proton radiotherapy. About this clone itself: Other DNA sequences in this specimen translate into the identical CDR3.

Germline loops: CDR1 LNHDA, CDR2 SQIVND (reference sequence). The CDR3 spans 12 residues. Between the trimmed V and J ends, which lost 6 bases and 3 bases, there was a span of 8 bases. Generated by immunoSEQ multiplex PCR, the TCRdb table keeps only in-frame clones and is missing some. This sample has some 30,000 clones; under 90% occur once, and the top ten carry 6.8%. The chain joins TRBV19 to TRBJ1-1; D remains ambiguous. The sequencing here drew on peripheral blood, taken from a patient treated with photon-based radiotherapy. The receptor comes from a woman aged 45 to 65 with pancreatic cancer. The CDR3 nucleotides read TGTGCCAGTAGCAGCACGTACACTGAAGCTTTCTTT. It specifies CASSSTYTEAFF.